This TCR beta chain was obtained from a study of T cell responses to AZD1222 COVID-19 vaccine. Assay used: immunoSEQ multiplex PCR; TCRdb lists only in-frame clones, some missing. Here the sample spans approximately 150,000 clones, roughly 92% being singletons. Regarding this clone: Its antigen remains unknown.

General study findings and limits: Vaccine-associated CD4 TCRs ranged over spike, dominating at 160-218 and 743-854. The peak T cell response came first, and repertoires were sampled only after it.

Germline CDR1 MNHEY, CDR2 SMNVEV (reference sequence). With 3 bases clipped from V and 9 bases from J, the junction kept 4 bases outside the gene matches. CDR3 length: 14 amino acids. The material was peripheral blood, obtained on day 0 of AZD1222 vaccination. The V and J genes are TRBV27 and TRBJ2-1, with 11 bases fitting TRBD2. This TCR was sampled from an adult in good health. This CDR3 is CASSFLAGGGEQFF. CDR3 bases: TGTGCCAGCAGTTTCCTAGCGGGAGGCGGTGAGCAGTTCTTC.